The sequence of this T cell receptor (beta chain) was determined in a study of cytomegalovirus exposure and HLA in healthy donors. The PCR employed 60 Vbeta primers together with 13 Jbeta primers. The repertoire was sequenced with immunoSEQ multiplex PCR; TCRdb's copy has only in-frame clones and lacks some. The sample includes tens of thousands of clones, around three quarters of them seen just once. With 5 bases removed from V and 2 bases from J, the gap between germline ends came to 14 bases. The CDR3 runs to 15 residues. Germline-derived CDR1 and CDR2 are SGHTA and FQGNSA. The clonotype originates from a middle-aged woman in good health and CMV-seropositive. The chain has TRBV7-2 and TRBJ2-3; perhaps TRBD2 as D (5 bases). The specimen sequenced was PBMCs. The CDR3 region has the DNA TGTGCCAGCAGCCCCGGGCTAGCCGTCACAGATACGCAGTATTTT. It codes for CASSPGLAVTDTQYF.